This T cell receptor beta chain was found in a study of blood T cell repertoires in COVID-19. Whole-study context: The samples span acute and convalescent COVID-19 from the United States, Italy and Spain. PBMCs, B-cell-depleted T cells, or T cells were the source of the cDNA or gDNA that made up the material.

The V and J ends lost 2 bases and 6 bases, in that order; junction bases with no gene match: 10. This CDR3 is built from 18 residues. Germline V gives CDR1 MNHEY, CDR2 SMNVEV (reference sequence). Enrolment of Seattle patients took place during active infection, and they were followed longitudinally. Data came from immunoSEQ multiplex PCR; TCRdb stores just in-frame clones and leaves some out. The table has 300,000 to 350,000 clones, approximately 90% seen once. This TCR was recovered from a man younger than 40 with COVID-19, enrolled during active disease. The V and J genes are TRBV27 and TRBJ2-3; 14 bases agree with TRBD2. The material sequenced was peripheral blood. CDR3 region: CASSLSVWTSGGHDTQYF. In nucleotides, the CDR3 is TGTGCCAGCAGTTTAAGTGTATGGACTAGCGGGGGGCATGATACGCAGTATTTT.